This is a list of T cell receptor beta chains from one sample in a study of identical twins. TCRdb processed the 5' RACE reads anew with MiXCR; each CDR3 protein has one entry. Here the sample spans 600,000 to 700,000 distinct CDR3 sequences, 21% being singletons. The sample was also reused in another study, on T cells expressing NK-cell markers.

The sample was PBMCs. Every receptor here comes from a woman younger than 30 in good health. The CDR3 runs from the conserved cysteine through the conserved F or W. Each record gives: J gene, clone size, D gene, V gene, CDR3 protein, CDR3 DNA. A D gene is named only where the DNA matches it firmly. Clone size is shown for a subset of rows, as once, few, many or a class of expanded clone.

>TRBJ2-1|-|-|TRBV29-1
CSVRGWDNEQFF
TGCAGCGTTCGGGGTTGGGACAATGAGCAGTTCTTC
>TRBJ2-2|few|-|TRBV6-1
CASTLGRENTGELFF
TGTGCCAGCACCCTAGGCAGGGAGAACACCGGGGAGCTGTTTTTT
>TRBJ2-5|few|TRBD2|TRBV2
CASFASGGQETQYF
TGTGCCAGCTTTGCTAGCGGGGGCCAGGAGACCCAGTACTTC
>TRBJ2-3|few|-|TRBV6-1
CASSRLPDTDTQYF
TGTGCCAGCAGCCGACTCCCGGATACAGATACGCAGTATTTT
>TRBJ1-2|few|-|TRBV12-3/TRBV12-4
CASTPLAGTRSYGYTF
TGTGCCAGCACTCCCCTGGCGGGGACACGATCTTATGGCTACACCTTC
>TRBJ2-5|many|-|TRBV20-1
CSARQAQETQYF
TGCAGTGCTAGACAGGCCCAAGAGACCCAGTACTTC
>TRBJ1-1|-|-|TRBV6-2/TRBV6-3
CASSLGMDTEAFF
TGTGCCAGCAGTTTGGGTATGGACACTGAAGCTTTCTTT
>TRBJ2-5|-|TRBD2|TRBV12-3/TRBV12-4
CASSLGTSGEYF
TGTGCCAGCAGTCTGGGGACTAGCGGGGAATACTTC
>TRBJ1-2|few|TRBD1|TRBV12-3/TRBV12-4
CASSLWTGEVGGYTF
TGTGCCAGCAGTCTTTGGACAGGGGAGGTGGGAGGCTACACCTTC
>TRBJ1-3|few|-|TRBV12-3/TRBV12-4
CASTLTRNTIYF
TGTGCCAGCACCCTCACTAGAAACACCATATATTTT
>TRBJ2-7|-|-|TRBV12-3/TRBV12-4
CASSFGPYYEQYF
TGTGCCAGCAGTTTTGGACCCTACTACGAGCAGTACTTC
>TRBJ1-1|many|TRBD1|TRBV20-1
CSARGVGQGTTEAFF
TGCAGTGCTAGAGGAGTGGGACAGGGGACCACTGAAGCTTTCTTT
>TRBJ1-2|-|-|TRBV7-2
CASSFQGRAGYGYTF
TGTGCCAGCAGCTTTCAAGGCAGGGCCGGCTATGGCTACACCTTC
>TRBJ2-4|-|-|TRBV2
CASSAQGLAKNIQYF
TGTGCCAGCAGTGCGCAGGGACTAGCCAAAAACATTCAGTACTTC
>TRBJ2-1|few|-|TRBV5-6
CASSLVLSYNEQFF
TGTGCCAGCAGCTTGGTTCTCTCCTACAATGAGCAGTTCTTC
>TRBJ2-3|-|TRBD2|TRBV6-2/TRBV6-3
CASSYSGGGADTQYF
TGTGCCAGCAGTTACTCTGGGGGGGGTGCAGATACGCAGTATTTT
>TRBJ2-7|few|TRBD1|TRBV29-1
CSVWGRRQGVLAQYF
TGCAGCGTTTGGGGAAGGAGACAGGGAGTGCTCGCGCAGTACTTC
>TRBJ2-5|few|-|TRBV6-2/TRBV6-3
CASREIGVPRQETQYF
TGTGCCAGCAGAGAGATCGGCGTACCGAGACAAGAGACCCAGTACTTC
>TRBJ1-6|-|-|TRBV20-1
CSALLGPADSPLHF
TGCAGTGCTCTACTCGGACCCGCGGATTCACCCCTCCACTTT
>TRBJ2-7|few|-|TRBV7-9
CASTSSSYEQYF
TGTGCCAGCACCTCAAGCTCCTACGAGCAGTACTTC
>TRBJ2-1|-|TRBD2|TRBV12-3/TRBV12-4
CASSLARLAGDNEQFF
TGTGCCAGCAGTTTAGCTAGACTAGCGGGGGACAATGAGCAGTTCTTC
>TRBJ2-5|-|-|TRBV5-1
CASSLSGVGETQYF
TGCGCCAGCAGCTTGTCGGGGGTAGGCGAGACCCAGTACTTC
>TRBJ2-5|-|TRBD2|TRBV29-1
CSVQGLAGETQYF
TGCAGCGTCCAAGGACTAGCGGGAGAGACCCAGTACTTC
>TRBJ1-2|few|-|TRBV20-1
CSASWRVGGYTF
TGCAGTGCTAGTTGGAGGGTTGGTGGCTACACCTTC
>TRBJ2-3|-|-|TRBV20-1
CSARDIIRTDTQYF
TGCAGTGCTAGAGATATAATACGCACAGATACGCAGTATTTT
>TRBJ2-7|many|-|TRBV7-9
CASSVRLGDSDFYEQYF
TGTGCCAGCAGCGTTCGCTTGGGTGATTCCGATTTCTACGAGCAGTACTTC
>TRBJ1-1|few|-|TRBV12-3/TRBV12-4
CASRVSGTPNTEAFF
TGTGCCAGCAGGGTGTCCGGGACTCCGAACACTGAAGCTTTCTTT
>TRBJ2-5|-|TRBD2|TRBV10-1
CASSGGAAGESETQYF
TGCGCCAGCAGTGGAGGAGCGGCGGGGGAGTCAGAGACCCAGTACTTC
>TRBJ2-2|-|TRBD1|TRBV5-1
CASSSRGRRDTGELFF
TGCGCCAGCAGCTCGAGGGGGCGCAGAGACACCGGGGAGCTGTTTTTT
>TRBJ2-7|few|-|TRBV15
CATSSLGEQYF
TGTGCCACCAGCAGTCTTGGCGAGCAGTACTTC
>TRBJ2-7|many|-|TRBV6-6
CASRGLYEQYF
TGTGCCAGCAGGGGATTGTACGAGCAGTACTTC
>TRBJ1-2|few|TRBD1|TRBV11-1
CASSFGRGTGVEWSYGYTF
TGTGCCAGCAGCTTCGGTCGAGGGACAGGGGTGGAGTGGAGCTATGGCTACACCTTC
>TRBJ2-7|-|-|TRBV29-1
CSVESPGAYEQYF
TGCAGCGTTGAGTCCCCAGGTGCCTACGAGCAGTACTTC
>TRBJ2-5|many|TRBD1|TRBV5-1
CASSIRQGNRETQYF
TGCGCCAGCAGCATCCGACAGGGGAACCGAGAGACCCAGTACTTC
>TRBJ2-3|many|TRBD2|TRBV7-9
CASSSPSGERNTQYF
TGTGCCAGCAGCTCCCCTAGCGGGGAGCGGAATACGCAGTATTTT
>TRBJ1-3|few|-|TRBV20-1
CSARSLSTVGGNTIYF
TGCAGTGCTAGATCCCTCTCGACAGTCGGTGGAAACACCATATATTTT
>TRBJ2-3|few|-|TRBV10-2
CASSLVGGQDTQYF
TGCGCCAGCAGCCTCGTAGGGGGGCAAGATACGCAGTATTTT
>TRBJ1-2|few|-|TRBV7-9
CASSLGPHGYTF
TGTGCCAGCAGCTTAGGACCCCATGGCTACACCTTC
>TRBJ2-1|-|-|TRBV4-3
CASSQPGIGEQFF
TGCGCCAGCAGCCAACCCGGGATAGGTGAGCAGTTCTTC
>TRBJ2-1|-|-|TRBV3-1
CASSHRSGYEQFF
TGTGCCAGCAGTCATCGGAGCGGTTATGAGCAGTTCTTC
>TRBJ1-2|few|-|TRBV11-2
CASSFNRVGGYTF
TGTGCCAGCAGCTTCAACAGGGTAGGAGGCTACACCTTC
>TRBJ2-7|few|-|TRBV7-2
CASSSMTTTYEQYF
TGTGCCAGCAGCTCAATGACTACGACCTACGAGCAGTACTTC
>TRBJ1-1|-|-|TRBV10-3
CAISGTETPEAFF
TGTGCCATCAGTGGGACAGAAACTCCTGAAGCTTTCTTT
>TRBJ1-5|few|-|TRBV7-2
CASSLGLVSTDNGAQHF
TGTGCCAGCAGCTTAGGGTTGGTTTCCACAGACAATGGAGCCCAGCATTTT
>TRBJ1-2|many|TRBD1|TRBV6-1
CASIRQGSNYGYTF
TGTGCCAGCATCAGACAGGGGTCTAACTATGGCTACACCTTC
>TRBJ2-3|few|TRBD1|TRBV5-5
CASSPRDSRGTDTQYF
TGTGCCAGCAGCCCTCGGGACAGCCGCGGCACAGATACGCAGTATTTT
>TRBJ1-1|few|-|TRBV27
CATLRTPRGTEAFF
TGTGCGACGCTACGAACCCCTCGCGGGACTGAAGCTTTCTTT
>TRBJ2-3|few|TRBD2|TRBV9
CASSASGGAVDTQYF
TGTGCCAGCAGCGCTAGCGGGGGGGCCGTAGATACGCAGTATTTT
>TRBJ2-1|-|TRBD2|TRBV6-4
CASSPTSGGPYNEQFF
TGTGCCAGCAGTCCAACTAGCGGGGGCCCTTACAATGAGCAGTTCTTC
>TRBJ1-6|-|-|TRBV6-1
CASRVGGSLSPLHF
TGTGCCAGCAGAGTCGGGGGAAGCCTTTCACCCCTCCACTTT